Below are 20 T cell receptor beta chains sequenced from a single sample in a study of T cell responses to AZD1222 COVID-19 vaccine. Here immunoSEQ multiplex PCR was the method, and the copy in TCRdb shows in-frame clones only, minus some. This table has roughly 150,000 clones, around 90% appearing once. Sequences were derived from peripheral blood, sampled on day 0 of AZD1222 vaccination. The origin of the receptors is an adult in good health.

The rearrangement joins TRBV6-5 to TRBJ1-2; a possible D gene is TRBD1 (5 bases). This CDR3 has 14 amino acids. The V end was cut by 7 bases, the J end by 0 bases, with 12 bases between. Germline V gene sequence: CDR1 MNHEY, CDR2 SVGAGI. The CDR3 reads CASNQGLANYGYTF. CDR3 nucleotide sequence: TGTGCCAGCAACCAGGGTTTAGCTAACTATGGCTACACCTTC.

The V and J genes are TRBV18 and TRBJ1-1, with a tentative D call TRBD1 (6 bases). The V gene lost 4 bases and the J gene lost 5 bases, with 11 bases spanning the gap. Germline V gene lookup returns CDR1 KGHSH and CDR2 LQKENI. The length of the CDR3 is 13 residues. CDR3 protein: CASSLNRETEAFF. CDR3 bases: TGTGCCAGCTCACTAAACAGGGAGACTGAAGCTTTCTTT. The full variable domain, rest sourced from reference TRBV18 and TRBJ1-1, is NAGVMQNPRHLVRRRGQEARLRCSPMKGHSHVYWYRQLPEEGLKFMVYLQKENIIDESGMPKERFSAEFPKEGPSILRIQQVVRGDSAAYFCASSLNRETEAFFGQGTRLTVV.

The CDR3, as DNA: TGTGCCAGCAGTTTGCTGAGGGACGGGCCGAAACTGTTTTTT. It yields the protein CASSLLRDGPKLFF. V usage is TRBV27 and J usage is TRBJ1-4; D is possibly TRBD1 (5 bases). The germline gives CDR1 MNHEY, CDR2 SMNVEV (reference sequence). The V gene lost 3 bases and the J gene lost 11 bases, with 16 bases spanning the gap. The CDR3 totals 14 residues.

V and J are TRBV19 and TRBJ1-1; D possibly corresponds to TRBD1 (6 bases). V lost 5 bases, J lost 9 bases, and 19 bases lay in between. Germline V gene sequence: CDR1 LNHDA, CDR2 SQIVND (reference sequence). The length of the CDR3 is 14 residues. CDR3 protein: CASSPSRGVPQAFF. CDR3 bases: TGTGCCAGTAGTCCTAGCAGGGGAGTGCCGCAAGCTTTCTTT. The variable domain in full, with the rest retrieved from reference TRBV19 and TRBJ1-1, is DGGITQSPKYLFRKEGQNVTLSCEQNLNHDAMYWYRQDPGQGLRLIYYSQIVNDFQKGDIAEGYSVSREKKESFPLTVTSAQKNPTAFYLCASSPSRGVPQAFFGQGTRLTVV.

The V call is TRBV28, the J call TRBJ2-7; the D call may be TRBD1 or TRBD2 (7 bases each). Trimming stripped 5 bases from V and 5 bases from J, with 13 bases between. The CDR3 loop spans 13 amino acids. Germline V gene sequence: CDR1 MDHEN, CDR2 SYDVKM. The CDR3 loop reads CASSQGGEHEQYF. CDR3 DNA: TGTGCCAGCAGTCAGGGGGGGGAACACGAGCAGTACTTC.

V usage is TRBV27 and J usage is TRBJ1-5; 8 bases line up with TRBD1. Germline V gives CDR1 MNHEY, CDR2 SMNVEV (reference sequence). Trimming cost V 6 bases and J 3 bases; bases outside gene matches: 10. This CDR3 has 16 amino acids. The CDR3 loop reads CASRGTGTGDNQPQHF. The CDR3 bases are TGTGCCAGCAGGGGGACCGGGACAGGAGACAATCAGCCCCAGCATTTT.

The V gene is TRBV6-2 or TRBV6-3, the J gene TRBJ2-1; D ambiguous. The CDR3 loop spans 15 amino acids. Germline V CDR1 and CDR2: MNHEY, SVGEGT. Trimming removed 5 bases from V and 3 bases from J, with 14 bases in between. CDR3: CASSQLETYYNEQFF. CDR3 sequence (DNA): TGTGCCAGCAGTCAACTGGAGACGTACTACAATGAGCAGTTCTTC.

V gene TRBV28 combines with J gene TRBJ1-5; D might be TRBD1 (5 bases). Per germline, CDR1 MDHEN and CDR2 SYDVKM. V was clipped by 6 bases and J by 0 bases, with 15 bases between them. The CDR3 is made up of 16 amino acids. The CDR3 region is CASSLRGGYSNQPQHF. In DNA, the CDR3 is TGTGCCAGCAGCCTTAGGGGAGGCTATAGCAATCAGCCCCAGCATTTT.

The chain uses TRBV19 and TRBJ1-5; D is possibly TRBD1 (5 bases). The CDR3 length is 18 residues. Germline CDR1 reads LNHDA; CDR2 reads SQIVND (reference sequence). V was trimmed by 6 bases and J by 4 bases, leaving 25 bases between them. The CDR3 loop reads CASSQAWPSGRINQPQHF. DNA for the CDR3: TGTGCCAGTAGCCAAGCTTGGCCCTCGGGACGGATTAATCAGCCCCAGCATTTT.

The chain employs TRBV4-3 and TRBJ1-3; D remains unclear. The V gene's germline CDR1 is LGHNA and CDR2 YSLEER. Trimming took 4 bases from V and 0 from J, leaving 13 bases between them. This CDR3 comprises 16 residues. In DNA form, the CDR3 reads TGCGCCAGCAGCCCCACCGCAGGACTCTCTGGAAACACCATATATTTT. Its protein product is CASSPTAGLSGNTIYF.

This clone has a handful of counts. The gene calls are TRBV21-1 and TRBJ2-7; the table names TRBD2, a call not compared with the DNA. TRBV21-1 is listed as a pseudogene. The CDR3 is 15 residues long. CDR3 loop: CASSKGKRGGYEQYF. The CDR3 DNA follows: TGTGCCAGCAGCAAAGGCAAGCGGGGCGGCTACGAGCAGTACTTC.

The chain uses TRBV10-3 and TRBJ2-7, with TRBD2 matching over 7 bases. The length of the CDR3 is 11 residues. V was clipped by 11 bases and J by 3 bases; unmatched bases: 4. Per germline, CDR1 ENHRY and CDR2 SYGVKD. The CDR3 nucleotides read TGTGCCTCGAGGGACTACTACGAGCAGTACTTC. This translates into CASRDYYEQYF.

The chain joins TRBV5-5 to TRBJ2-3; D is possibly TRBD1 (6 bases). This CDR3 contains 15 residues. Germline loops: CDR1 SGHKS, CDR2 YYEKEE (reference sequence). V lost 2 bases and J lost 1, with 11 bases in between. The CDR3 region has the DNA TGTGCCAGCAGCTTACAGGGATACCGCACAGATACGCAGTATTTT. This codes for CASSLQGYRTDTQYF.

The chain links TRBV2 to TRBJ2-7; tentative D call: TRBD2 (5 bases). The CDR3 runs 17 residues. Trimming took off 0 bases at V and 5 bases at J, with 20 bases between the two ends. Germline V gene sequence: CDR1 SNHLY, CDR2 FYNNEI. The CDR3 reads CASSEASIFGGPDEQYF. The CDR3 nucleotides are TGTGCCAGCAGTGAAGCGTCCATCTTCGGAGGACCAGACGAGCAGTACTTC.

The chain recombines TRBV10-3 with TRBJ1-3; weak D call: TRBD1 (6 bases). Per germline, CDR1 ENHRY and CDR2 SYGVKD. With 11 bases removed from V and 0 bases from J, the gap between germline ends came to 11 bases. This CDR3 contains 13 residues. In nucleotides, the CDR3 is TGTGCCTCTGGGGGGCTCTCTGGAAACACCATATATTTT. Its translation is CASGGLSGNTIYF.

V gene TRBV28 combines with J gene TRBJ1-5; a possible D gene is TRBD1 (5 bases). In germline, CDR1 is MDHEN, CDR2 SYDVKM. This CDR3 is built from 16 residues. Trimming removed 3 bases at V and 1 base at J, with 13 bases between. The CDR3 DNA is TGTGCCAGCAGTTTGCCGGGGGGGGAGAGCAATCAGCCCCAGCATTTT. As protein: CASSLPGGESNQPQHF.

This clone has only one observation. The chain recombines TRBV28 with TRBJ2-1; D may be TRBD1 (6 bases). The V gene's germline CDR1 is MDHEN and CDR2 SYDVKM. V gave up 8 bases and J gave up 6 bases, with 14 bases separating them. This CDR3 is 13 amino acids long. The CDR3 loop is CASGAGDVNEQFF. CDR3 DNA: TGTGCCAGCGGGGCAGGGGACGTCAATGAGCAGTTCTTC.

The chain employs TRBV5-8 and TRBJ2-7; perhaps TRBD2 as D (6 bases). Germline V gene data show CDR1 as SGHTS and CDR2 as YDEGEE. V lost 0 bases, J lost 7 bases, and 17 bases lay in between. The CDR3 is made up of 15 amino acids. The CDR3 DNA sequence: TGTGCCAGCAGCTTGGGCGGGACCCTTGCTCGGGAGCAGTACTTC. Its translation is CASSLGGTLAREQYF.

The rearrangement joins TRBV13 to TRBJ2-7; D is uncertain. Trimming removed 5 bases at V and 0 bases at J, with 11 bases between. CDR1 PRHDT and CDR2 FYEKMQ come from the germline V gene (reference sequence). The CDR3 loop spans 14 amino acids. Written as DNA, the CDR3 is TGTGCCAGCAGCGACGGAACCCTCTCCTACGAGCAGTACTTC. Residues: CASSDGTLSYEQYF.

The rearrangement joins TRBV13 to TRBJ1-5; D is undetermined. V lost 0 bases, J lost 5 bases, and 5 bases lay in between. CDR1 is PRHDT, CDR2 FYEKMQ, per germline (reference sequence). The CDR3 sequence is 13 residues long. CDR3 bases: TGTGCCAGCAGCTTAGGCGGGGATCAGCCCCAGCATTTT. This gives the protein CASSLGGDQPQHF.